Presented here are 6 T cell receptor beta chains from one specimen sequenced in a study of cytomegalovirus exposure and HLA in healthy donors. 60 Vbeta and 13 Jbeta primers were used in PCR. Profiling relied on immunoSEQ multiplex PCR, and the TCRdb table lists in-frame clones only, not all of them. The sample has roughly 130,000 clones; about three quarters are singletons. Material: PBMCs. Every receptor here comes from a human donor in good health.

This clone showed up just a few times. The chain uses TRBV10-3 and TRBJ1-1; 7 nucleotides agree with TRBD1. Germline V lookup: CDR1 ENHRY, CDR2 SYGVKD. The CDR3 has 15 residues. Trimming took 2 bases from V and 7 from J; bases not matched to a gene: 10. The CDR3 DNA sequence: TGTGCCATCAGTGAGCCGGAGGGGGCCAAGAATGAAGCTTTCTTT. Amino acid sequence: CAISEPEGAKNEAFF.

The V gene is TRBV5-6, the J gene TRBJ2-7; TRBD2 might be the D (6 bases). CDR3 length: 14 amino acids. V was shortened by 4 bases and J by 6 bases, with 17 bases between the two germline ends. The germline gives CDR1 SGHDT, CDR2 YYEEEE. CDR3 in DNA: TGTGCCAGCAGCCCCACTGAGGCGGGGTTCGAGCAGTACTTC. Protein product: CASSPTEAGFEQYF.

The table lists this clone with a few counts. V usage is TRBV6-1 and J usage is TRBJ2-7; the D is unclear. This CDR3 contains 13 residues. Germline V gene sequence: CDR1 MNHNS, CDR2 SASEGT. V shed 7 bases and J shed 1 base, with 11 bases lying between them. In nucleotides, the CDR3 is TGTGCCAGCAAGGCAGGAACTTCCTACGAGCAGTACTTC. Translation: CASKAGTSYEQYF.

The CDR3: CASLPGGYNEQFF. Written as DNA, the CDR3 is TGTGCCAGCCTACCCGGGGGGTACAATGAGCAGTTCTTC. This rearrangement joins TRBV7-9 to TRBJ2-1; the match to TRBD2 covers 7 bases. V shed 8 bases, J shed 4 bases, and the junction held 5 bases outside the gene matches. The germline V gene encodes CDR1 SEHNR and CDR2 FQNEAQ (reference sequence). The CDR3 totals 13 residues.

The CDR3 sequence is CATSRGRGLQETQYF. The DNA for the CDR3 is TGTGCCACCAGCAGAGGTCGCGGATTACAAGAGACCCAGTACTTC. This chain connects TRBV15 to TRBJ2-5; D gene ambiguous. The CDR3 sequence is 15 residues long. The V gene lost 1 base and the J gene lost 2 bases, with 11 bases spanning the gap. Germline values: CDR1 LNHNV, CDR2 YYDKDF (reference sequence).

The V call is TRBV7-2, the J call TRBJ1-1, with TRBD1 matching 7 bases. Looked up from germline, CDR1 is SGHTA and CDR2 is FQGNSA. This CDR3 is built from 15 residues. The J segment lost 7 bases and the V segment lost 1 base, leaving 9 bases of the junction unmatched. The CDR3 sequence is CASSLVPNRGGEAFF. CDR3 nucleotides: TGTGCCAGCAGCTTAGTCCCGAACAGGGGCGGTGAAGCTTTCTTT.